The clone carrying this T cell receptor beta chain was seen at least ten times. The antigen is unknown. The assay was immunoSEQ multiplex PCR, and TCRdb's table has in-frame clones only and misses some. The repertoire holds about 89,000 clones, with approximately 88% as singletons. The entry originates in a study of cytomegalovirus exposure and HLA in healthy donors. Study-level points and caveats: Listed as cytomegalovirus-associated were 150 or so TCR beta chains.

Germline-derived CDR1 and CDR2 are SGHRS and YFSETQ. The V gene end was trimmed by 0 bases and the J gene end by 0 bases; junction bases not matched to a gene: 6. CDR3 length: 16 residues. V usage is TRBV5-1 and J usage is TRBJ2-7, with 7 nucleotides matching TRBD2. The sequenced material came from PBMCs. The clonotype originates from a woman between 18 and 29 years old in good health and CMV-seropositive. CDR3 sequence reads: CASSLEYRTSSYEQYF. The CDR3 nucleotides are TGCGCCAGCAGCTTGGAGTACCGGACTAGCTCCTACGAGCAGTACTTC.